The clone carrying this TCR beta chain was recorded a few times. V lost 3 bases to trimming and J lost 5 bases; unmatched junction nucleotides: 4. Germline V gene data show CDR1 as GTSNPN and CDR2 as SVGIG (reference sequence). The CDR3 runs 14 residues. TCRbeta libraries were built with three rounds of nested PCR, modified from ARM-PCR. TCRdb independently ran MiXCR on the multiplex PCR reads; one entry per CDR3 protein. The sample carries tens of thousands of distinct CDR3 sequences, under 80% recorded once. The sample belongs to a study of tumor and adjacent non-tumor tissue in lung cancer. Study summary: Stage I to III disease affected about nine men and 5 women aged about 31 to 76.

No cell sorting was done before RNA was extracted from the tissue. The sample consisted of lung tumor tissue. This TCR was sampled from a woman aged 45-59 years with non-small cell lung cancer. The rearrangement joins TRBV30 to TRBJ2-3; 11 bases are shared with TRBD2. The CDR3 DNA sequence: TGTGCCTGGAGGACTAGCGGGATTCAAGATACGCAGTATTTT. Translating it yields CAWRTSGIQDTQYF.